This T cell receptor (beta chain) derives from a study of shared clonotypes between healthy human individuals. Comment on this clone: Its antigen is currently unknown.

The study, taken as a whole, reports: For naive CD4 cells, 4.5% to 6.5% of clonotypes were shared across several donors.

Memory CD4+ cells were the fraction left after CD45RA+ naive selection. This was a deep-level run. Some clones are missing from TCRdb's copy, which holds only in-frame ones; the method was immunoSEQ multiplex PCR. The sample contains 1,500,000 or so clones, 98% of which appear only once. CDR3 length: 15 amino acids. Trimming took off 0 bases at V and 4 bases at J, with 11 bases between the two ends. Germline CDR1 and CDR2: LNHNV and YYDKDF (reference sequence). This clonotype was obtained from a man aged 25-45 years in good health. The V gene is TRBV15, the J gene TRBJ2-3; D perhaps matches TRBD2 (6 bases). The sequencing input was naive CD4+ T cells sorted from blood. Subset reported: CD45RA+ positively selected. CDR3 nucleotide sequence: TGTGCCACCAGCAGAGATGGGGGGTCTGCAGATACGCAGTATTTT. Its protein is CATSRDGGSADTQYF.